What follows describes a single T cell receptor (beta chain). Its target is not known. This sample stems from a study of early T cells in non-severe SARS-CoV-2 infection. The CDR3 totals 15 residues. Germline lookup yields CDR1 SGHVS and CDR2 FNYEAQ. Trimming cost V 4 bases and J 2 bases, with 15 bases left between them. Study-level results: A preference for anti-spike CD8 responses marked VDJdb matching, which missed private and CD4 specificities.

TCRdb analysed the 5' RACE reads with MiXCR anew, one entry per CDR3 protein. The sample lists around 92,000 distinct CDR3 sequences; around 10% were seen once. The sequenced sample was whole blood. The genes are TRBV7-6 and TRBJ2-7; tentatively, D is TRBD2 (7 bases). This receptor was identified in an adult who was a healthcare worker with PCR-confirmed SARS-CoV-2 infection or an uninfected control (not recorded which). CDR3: CASSSQEGGPYEQYF. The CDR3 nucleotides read TGTGCCAGCAGCTCACAGGAGGGGGGGCCCTACGAGCAGTACTTC.